These T cell receptor beta chains were read from a single sample in a study of identical twins. TCRdb used MiXCR to reprocess the 5' RACE reads, holding one entry per CDR3 protein. The sample contains some 760,000 distinct CDR3 sequences, about 20% of which appear only once. These sequences were also reported in another study, on T cells expressing NK-cell markers.

Sequencing was done on a sample of PBMCs. The receptors derive from a young woman in good health. CDR3s include the opening cysteine and the closing phenylalanine or tryptophan. A D gene is named only where the DNA matches it firmly. Part of the rows lack a size; the others show once, few, many or a class for expanded clones.

V gene	CDR3 length	J gene	D gene	clone size	CDR3 DNA	CDR3 protein
TRBV19	12	TRBJ1-1	-	few	TGTGCCAGTAGTATACGGTCCGGGGGAACTTTCTTT	CASSIRSGGTFF
TRBV7-3	16	TRBJ2-7	TRBD1	few	TGTGCCAGCAGCTTAAATACGTTGGGGACAGGTTCGTCGGTATACTTC	CASSLNTLGTGSSVYF
TRBV29-1	11	TRBJ2-2	-	few	TGCAGCGTTGGGGTCGCCGGGGAGCTGTTTTTT	CSVGVAGELFF
TRBV12-3/TRBV12-4	13	TRBJ2-5	TRBD1	many	TGTGCCAGCGCTGACCAGGGGGAAGAGACCCAGTACTTC	CASADQGEETQYF
TRBV29-1	14	TRBJ1-4	TRBD1	-	TGCAGCGTAGCCCGTACAGGGGTTAATGAAAAACTGTTTTTT	CSVARTGVNEKLFF
TRBV5-1	13	TRBJ2-7	-	many	TGCGCCAGCAGCTTAAGCCCCTCCTACGAGCAGTACTTC	CASSLSPSYEQYF
TRBV2	17	TRBJ2-7	TRBD2	-	TGTGCCAGCAGTGAAGGGTGGGGGGGGAGTTTTGCCTACGAGCAGTACTTC	CASSEGWGGSFAYEQYF
TRBV7-2	15	TRBJ2-3	-	few	TGTGCCAGCAGTCTAACGGGCAGGTCCTTCGGGGAGCAGTATTTT	CASSLTGRSFGEQYF
TRBV29-1	12	TRBJ2-1	TRBD2	many	TGCAGCGCTATAGCGGGAGGGCCTGAGCAGTTCTTC	CSAIAGGPEQFF
TRBV6-1	13	TRBJ1-1	-	few	TGTGCCAGCCGACGGGTTCCGAACACTGAAGCTTTCTTT	CASRRVPNTEAFF
TRBV7-6	18	TRBJ2-6	-	few	TGTGCCAGCAGGAACCCGCTCCATCATCGGTCTGGGGCCAACGTCCTGACTTTC	CASRNPLHHRSGANVLTF
TRBV12-3/TRBV12-4	15	TRBJ2-1	-	-	TGTGCCAGCAGTTTAGGGGTGGGGGGCTACAATGAGCAGTTCTTC	CASSLGVGGYNEQFF
TRBV5-1	14	TRBJ2-5	-	many	TGCGCCAGCAGCCGTGACACTCGGCAAGAGACCCAGTACTTC	CASSRDTRQETQYF
TRBV7-2	14	TRBJ2-7	-	few	TGTGCCAGCAGCTTAGAAGCAGGAATGTACGAGCAGTACTTC	CASSLEAGMYEQYF
TRBV7-9	12	TRBJ2-3	-	few	TGTGCCAGCAGCTTACGGGTAGTTACGCAGTATTTT	CASSLRVVTQYF